This TCR beta chain was recovered during a study of Ad26.COV2.S vaccination and SARS-CoV-2 variants. Study context: The Ad26.COV2.S arm of the COV1001 trial was where the donor was placed.

The V gene's germline CDR1 is SGHRS and CDR2 YFSETQ. This CDR3 has 15 amino acids. Trimming took 4 bases from V and 3 from J; bases not matched to a gene: 7. Treatment defined: roughly 20 received Ad26.COV2.S at low or high dose, single or two shots; a few received placebo; per-sample allocation not given. On day 63 after the first injection, vaccine and placebo recipients gave samples. Assay: immunoSEQ multiplex PCR; the TCRdb copy retains only in-frame clones and omits some. Of fewer than 500,000 clones listed, around 91% are singletons. This specimen consisted of peripheral blood, obtained in a trial of Ad26.COV2.S vaccine versus placebo. This sequence joins TRBV5-1 and TRBJ2-1; TRBD1 matches 7 bases. This TCR was sampled from a person between 18 and 65 years old who received the Ad26.COV2.S COVID-19 vaccine or a placebo. The CDR3 DNA sequence: TGCGCCAGCAGCGTCGCAGGGGGAGACTACAATGAGCAGTTCTTC. It specifies CASSVAGGDYNEQFF.